The 25 T cell receptor beta chains below come from one sample, sequenced in a study of T cells of healthy individuals. TCRdb used MiXCR to reprocess the 5' RACE reads, holding one entry per CDR3 protein. The table includes 63,000 or so distinct CDR3 sequences, roughly 15% detected once. The source of these receptors is a human donor in good health.

As for this clonotype: A much more abundant neighbour one base away suggests this may be a read error. The gene calls are TRBV20-1 and TRBJ2-3; a possible D gene is TRBD2 (5 bases). V was cut by 3 bases and J by 4 bases, with 20 bases left in between. The CDR3 totals 16 residues. In germline, CDR1 is DFQATT, CDR2 SNEGSKA (reference sequence). The CDR3 coding sequence is TGCAGTGCTAGCGGTGTTGGGTGGGATAGCGCAGATACGCAGTATTTT. Its translation is CSASGVGWDSADTQYF.

A word on this clonotype: Given a much more abundant clone one base away, this may be a read error. The chain employs TRBV7-2 and TRBJ1-1; D uncertain. The CDR3 length is 14 residues. CDR1 and CDR2 (germline): SGHTA, FQGNSA. V lost 1 base and J lost 1, with 7 bases in between. The CDR3 sequence is CASSLEAENTEAFF. The DNA of the CDR3 is TGTGCCAGCAGCTTAGAGGCCGAGAACACTGAAGCTTTCTTT.

This clonotype was observed at least ten times. CDR3 amino acids: CASSEARNTGELFF. CDR3 DNA sequence: TGTGCCAGCAGTGAAGCAAGGAACACCGGGGAGCTGTTTTTT. The chain combines TRBV2 with TRBJ2-2; D not resolved. V lost 0 bases, J lost 1 base, and 3 bases lay in between. The length of the CDR3 is 14 residues. From germline, CDR1 is SNHLY and CDR2 FYNNEI. Filled out from reference TRBV2 and TRBJ2-2, the complete variable domain reads EPEVTQTPSHQVTQMGQEVILRCVPISNHLYFYWYRQILGQKVEFLVSFYNNEISEKSEIFDDQFSVERPDGSNFTLKIRSTKLEDSAMYFCASSEARNTGELFFGEGSRLTVL.

This clonotype showed up many times. V gene TRBV6-2 or TRBV6-3 combines with J gene TRBJ1-1; possibly TRBD1 for D (5 bases). Trimming left V 3 bases short and J 1 base short, with 9 bases between. This CDR3 contains 14 residues. Germline CDR1 and CDR2: MNHEY and SVGEGT. Here the CDR3 reads CASSYEGRNTEAFF. CDR3 DNA sequence: TGTGCCAGCAGTTATGAGGGACGGAACACTGAAGCTTTCTTT.

The table lists this clonotype with many counts. The rearrangement uses TRBV29-1 and TRBJ2-7; D may be TRBD2 (5 bases). The germline V gene encodes CDR1 SQVTM and CDR2 ANQGSEA. V lost 5 bases to trimming and J lost 1 base, with 9 bases between them. The CDR3 has 12 residues. CDR3 loop: CSVRRTSYEQYF. Here the CDR3 DNA reads TGCAGCGTTAGGCGGACTTCCTACGAGCAGTACTTC.

This clonotype has more than one count but fewer than ten. The chain is built from TRBV27 and TRBJ2-1; 11 bases are a match to TRBD2. There are 15 residues in the CDR3. Looked up from germline, CDR1 is MNHEY and CDR2 is SMNVEV (reference sequence). Trimming at V came to 7 bases and at J to 6 bases, leaving 8 bases not matched to a gene. This CDR3 reads CASTFSGRVFNEQFF. The CDR3 DNA is TGTGCCAGCACATTTAGCGGGAGGGTATTCAATGAGCAGTTCTTC.

The table lists this clonotype with many counts. The J gene is TRBJ2-1, the V gene TRBV10-3; D perhaps matches TRBD1 (5 bases). Germline V gene data show CDR1 as ENHRY and CDR2 as SYGVKD. The germline V and J ends were trimmed by 4 bases and 4 bases, with 14 bases remaining between them. This CDR3 has 15 amino acids. The CDR3 loop reads CAISGLGDSYNEQFF. Written as DNA, the CDR3 is TGTGCCATCAGTGGGTTAGGGGATTCATACAATGAGCAGTTCTTC.

This clonotype has ten or more counts. The rearrangement uses TRBV6-4 and TRBJ2-2; D is unclear. This CDR3 has 14 residues. Germline V lookup: CDR1 MRHNA, CDR2 SNTAGT. V lost 4 bases, J lost 0 bases, and 6 bases lay in between. CDR3 DNA sequence: TGTGCCAGCAGTGTGGGATCGAACACCGGGGAGCTGTTTTTT. Its protein product is CASSVGSNTGELFF.

This clonotype was recorded many times. This chain uses TRBV4-1 with TRBJ1-3; D perhaps matches TRBD1 (6 bases). The V gene lost 1 base and the J gene lost 2 bases, with 6 bases spanning the gap. There are 14 residues in the CDR3. CDR1 MGHRA and CDR2 YSYEKL come from the germline V gene. In nucleotides, the CDR3 is TGCGCCAGCAGCCAAGCAGGGGCTGGAAACACCATATATTTT. Translation: CASSQAGAGNTIYF.

This clonotype was counted at least ten times. The rearrangement uses TRBV12-3 or TRBV12-4 and TRBJ1-2; D unresolved. CDR3 length equals 13 residues. The V end lost 2 bases, the J end lost 3 bases, and 7 bases lay between the germline ends. CDR3 nucleotides: TGTGCCAGCAGTTTAAAGGGAGACTATGGCTACACCTTC. This translates into CASSLKGDYGYTF.

This clonotype was seen repeatedly, ten times or more. This chain links TRBV18 with TRBJ2-1; D perhaps matches TRBD2 (7 bases). Germline V gives CDR1 KGHSH, CDR2 LQKENI. This CDR3 contains 16 residues. Trimming took off 0 bases at V and 2 bases at J, with 11 bases between the two ends. The CDR3 bases are TGTGCCAGCTCACCACCGGGGGGGGCCCCCTACAATGAGCAGTTCTTC. As protein: CASSPPGGAPYNEQFF. Based on the CDR3 plus reference TRBV18 and TRBJ2-1, the full variable domain is NAGVMQNPRHLVRRRGQEARLRCSPMKGHSHVYWYRQLPEEGLKFMVYLQKENIIDESGMPKERFSAEFPKEGPSILRIQQVVRGDSAAYFCASSPPGGAPYNEQFFGPGTRLTVL.

This chain connects TRBV7-2 to TRBJ2-3, with 10 positions matching TRBD2. Trimming at V came to 7 bases and at J to 6 bases, leaving 22 bases not matched to a gene. Per germline, CDR1 SGHTA and CDR2 FQGNSA. CDR3 length: 19 residues. The CDR3 DNA reads TGTGCCAGCACCCGGCCGATTAGCGGGGGGCACGGGCTACCGGATACGCAGTATTTT. It is translated as CASTRPISGGHGLPDTQYF.

This sequence joins TRBV9 and TRBJ2-1, with 7 bases fitting TRBD2. V lost 0 bases to trimming and J lost 4 bases; unmatched junction nucleotides: 10. This CDR3 contains 17 residues. From germline, CDR1 is SGDLS and CDR2 YYNGEE. The CDR3 DNA reads TGTGCCAGCAGCGTAGTAGGTGGGGGGGGTGGTTACAATGAGCAGTTCTTC. Its protein is CASSVVGGGGGYNEQFF.

This clonotype has only a few counts. The chain uses TRBV28 and TRBJ2-1; D might be TRBD1 or TRBD2, each matching 5 bases. Looked up from germline, CDR1 is MDHEN and CDR2 is SYDVKM. This CDR3 is 15 amino acids long. V lost 3 bases and J 6 bases, leaving 15 bases between the germline ends. The CDR3 coding sequence is TGTGCCAGCAGTTTTTCTCGGGGCCGGGGCAATGAGCAGTTCTTC. This gives the protein CASSFSRGRGNEQFF. The entire variable domain, with the rest obtained from reference TRBV28 and TRBJ2-1, is as follows: DVKVTQSSRYLVKRTGEKVFLECVQDMDHENMFWYRQDPGLGLRLIYFSYDVKMKEKGDIPEGYSVSREKKERFSLILESASTNQTSMYLCASSFSRGRGNEQFFGPGTRLTVL.

This chain links TRBV29-1 with TRBJ2-3, with D possibly being TRBD2 (5 bases). This CDR3 region has 12 residues. In germline, CDR1 is SQVTM, CDR2 ANQGSEA. The chain's CDR3 is CSVSLEGDTQYF. CDR3 sequence (DNA): TGCAGTGTTAGTTTAGAGGGCGATACGCAGTATTTT.

There are a few counts of this clonotype. The J gene is TRBJ1-1, the V gene TRBV20-1, with 7 bases identical to TRBD1. CDR3 length: 14 residues. The V and J ends lost 2 bases and 1 base, in that order; junction bases with no gene match: 4. The germline V gene encodes CDR1 DFQATT and CDR2 SNEGSKA (reference sequence). CDR3 nucleotides: TGCAGTGCTAGACCGGGACAGCAGAACACTGAAGCTTTCTTT. Protein product: CSARPGQQNTEAFF.

Comments on this clonotype: A much bigger clone sits one base away, suggesting this may be a read error. V and J are TRBV7-2 and TRBJ2-3; no reliable D call. Germline loops: CDR1 SGHTA, CDR2 FQGNSA. Between the trimmed V and J ends, which lost 3 bases and 3 bases, there was a span of 4 bases. The length of the CDR3 is 12 residues. DNA of the CDR3: TGTGCCAGCAGCTTTTTTACAGATACGCAGTATTTT. Its translation: CASSFFTDTQYF.

The table lists this clonotype with many counts. The gene calls are TRBV20-1 and TRBJ1-1; no firm D call. Trimming stripped 2 bases from V and 7 bases from J, with 11 bases between. The CDR3 contains 12 residues. CDR1 is DFQATT, CDR2 SNEGSKA, per germline (reference sequence). The CDR3 protein is CSARFRDIEAFF. The CDR3 region has the DNA TGCAGTGCTAGATTTAGGGATATTGAAGCTTTCTTT.

The chain joins TRBV7-9 to TRBJ2-5, with 8 bases lining up with TRBD1. The DNA end is more similar to TRBJ2-1, so the J call may be wrong. In germline, CDR1 is SEHNR, CDR2 FQNEAQ (reference sequence). This CDR3 spans 15 amino acids. This chain's CDR3 is CASSLEGQGGETQFF. In DNA form, the CDR3 reads TGTGCCAGCAGCTTGGAAGGACAGGGAGGAGAGACCCAGTTCTTC.

This rearrangement joins TRBV10-3 to TRBJ2-5, with 7 bases fitting TRBD2. The CDR3 runs 16 residues. V shed 3 bases, J shed 4 bases, and the junction held 11 bases outside the gene matches. Germline V gene lookup returns CDR1 ENHRY and CDR2 SYGVKD. In DNA, the CDR3 is TGTGCCATCAGTGACCCGAGCGGGGCGGATGGAGAGACCCAGTACTTC. This translates into CAISDPSGADGETQYF.

This clonotype has a handful of counts. This chain connects TRBV9 to TRBJ1-2; 7 bases line up with TRBD1. The CDR3 has 14 residues. V trimming: 4 bases; J trimming: 4 bases; junction bases outside the gene matches: 7. The germline CDR1 and CDR2 sequences are SGDLS and YYNGEE. CDR3 nucleotides: TGTGCCAGCAGCTTGGGACAGAGTACCTATGGCTACACCTTC. It yields the protein CASSLGQSTYGYTF.

The chain employs TRBV5-6 and TRBJ2-4; D may be TRBD1 (6 bases). Germline-derived CDR1 and CDR2 are SGHDT and YYEEEE. V lost 0 bases and J lost 7, with 8 bases in between. This CDR3 has 13 residues. The chain's CDR3 is CASSLEGENIQYF. The CDR3 nucleotides are TGTGCCAGCAGCTTGGAGGGGGAGAACATTCAGTACTTC.

This clonotype was counted many times. The chain links TRBV3-1 to TRBJ1-2, with D tentatively TRBD1 (6 bases). Trimming took 3 bases from V and 0 from J, leaving 14 bases between them. The V gene's germline CDR1 is LGHDT and CDR2 YNNKEL (reference sequence). This CDR3 has 16 amino acids. CDR3 bases: TGTGCCAGCAGCCATGCTGTACAGGGCTCTAACTATGGCTACACCTTC. Its translation: CASSHAVQGSNYGYTF.

In this sample, this clonotype turned up many times. The V call is TRBV14, the J call TRBJ2-3; 7 bases match TRBD1. V lost 0 bases to trimming and J lost 2 bases; unmatched junction nucleotides: 8. Germline V gene sequence: CDR1 SGHDN, CDR2 FVKESK. The CDR3 runs to 17 residues. DNA of the CDR3: TGTGCCAGCAGCCAAGAGAGAGGGGGCCTCTCCACAGATACGCAGTATTTT. Protein product: CASSQERGGLSTDTQYF.

This chain uses TRBV5-1 with TRBJ1-1; D gene uncertain. V gave up 7 bases and J gave up 4 bases, with 8 bases separating them. The CDR3 covers 11 residues. The germline gives CDR1 SGHRS, CDR2 YFSETQ. The CDR3 loop reads CASSYGTEAFF. As DNA, the CDR3 is TGCGCCAGCTCTTACGGCACTGAAGCTTTCTTT.